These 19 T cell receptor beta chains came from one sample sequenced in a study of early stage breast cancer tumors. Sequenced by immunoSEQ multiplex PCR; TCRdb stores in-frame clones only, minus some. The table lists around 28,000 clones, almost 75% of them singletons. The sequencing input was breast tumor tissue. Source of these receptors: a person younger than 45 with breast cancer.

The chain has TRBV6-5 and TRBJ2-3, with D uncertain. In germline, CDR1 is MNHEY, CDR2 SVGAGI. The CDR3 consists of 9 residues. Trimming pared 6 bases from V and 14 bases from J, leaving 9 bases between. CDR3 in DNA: TGTGCCAGCAGACTGTCCTGGTATTTT. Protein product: CASRLSWYF.

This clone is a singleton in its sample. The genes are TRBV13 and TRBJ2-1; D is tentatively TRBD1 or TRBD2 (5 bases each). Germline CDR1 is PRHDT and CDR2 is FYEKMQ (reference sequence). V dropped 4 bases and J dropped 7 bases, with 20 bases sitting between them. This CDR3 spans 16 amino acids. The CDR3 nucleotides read TGTGCCAGCAGCTATAAGGGACCCGAGAGCCGGAATGAGCAGTTCTTC. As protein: CASSYKGPESRNEQFF.

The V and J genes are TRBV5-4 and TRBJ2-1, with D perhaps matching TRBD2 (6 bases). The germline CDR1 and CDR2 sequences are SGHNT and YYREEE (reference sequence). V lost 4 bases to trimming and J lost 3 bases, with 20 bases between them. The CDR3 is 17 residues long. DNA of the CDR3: TGTGCCAGCAGCGTAGGGGCGCCGGGAGCGGTCTACAATGAGCAGTTCTTC. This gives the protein CASSVGAPGAVYNEQFF.

The CDR3 loop is CAISEQGSFGEQYF. The CDR3 DNA follows: TGTGCCATCAGTGAACAGGGGAGTTTTGGTGAGCAGTACTTC. The rearrangement uses TRBV10-3 and TRBJ2-7, with 7 nucleotides matching TRBD1. CDR1 and CDR2 (germline): ENHRY, SYGVKD. V trimming: 3 bases; J trimming: 7 bases; junction bases outside the gene matches: 9. The CDR3 contains 14 residues.

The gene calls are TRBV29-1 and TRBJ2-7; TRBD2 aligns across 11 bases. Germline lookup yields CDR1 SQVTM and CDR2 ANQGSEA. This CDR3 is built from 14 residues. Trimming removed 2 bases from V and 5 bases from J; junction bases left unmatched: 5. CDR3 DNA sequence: TGCAGCGTTGAACTTAGCGGGAGGGTACACGAGCAGTACTTC. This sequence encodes CSVELSGRVHEQYF.

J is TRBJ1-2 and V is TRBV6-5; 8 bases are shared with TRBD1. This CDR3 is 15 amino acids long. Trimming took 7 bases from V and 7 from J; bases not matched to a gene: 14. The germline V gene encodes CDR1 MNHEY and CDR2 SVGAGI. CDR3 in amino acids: CASNRQGSTGVGYTF. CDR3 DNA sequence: TGTGCCAGCAACCGACAGGGGTCTACTGGGGTTGGCTACACCTTC.

CDR3 protein: CASSSYRAGNTIYF. In DNA form, the CDR3 reads TGTGCCAGCAGTTCTTACAGGGCTGGAAACACCATATATTTT. J is TRBJ1-3 and V is TRBV28, with a weak D call TRBD1 (6 bases). V gave up 4 bases and J gave up 2 bases, with 9 bases separating them. The length of the CDR3 is 14 residues. The germline CDR1 and CDR2 sequences are MDHEN and SYDVKM.

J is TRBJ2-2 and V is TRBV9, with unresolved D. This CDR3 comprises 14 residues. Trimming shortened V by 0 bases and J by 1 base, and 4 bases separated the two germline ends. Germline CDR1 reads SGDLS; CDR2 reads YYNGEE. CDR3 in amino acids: CASSVDWNTGELFF. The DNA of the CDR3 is TGTGCCAGCAGCGTAGATTGGAACACCGGGGAGCTGTTTTTT. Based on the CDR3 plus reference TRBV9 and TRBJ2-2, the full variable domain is DSGVTQTPKHLITATGQRVTLRCSPRSGDLSVYWYQQSLDQGLQFLIQYYNGEERAKGNILERFSAQQFPDLHSELNLSSLELGDSALYFCASSVDWNTGELFFGEGSRLTVL.

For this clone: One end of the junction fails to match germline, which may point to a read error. CDR3 in amino acids: CASSLVDRVGPPLAF. DNA of the CDR3: TGTGCCAGCAGCTTAGTGGACAGGGTGGGTCCCCCCTTGGCTTTT. This chain connects TRBV7-9 to TRBJ1-1; 8 bases align to TRBD1. Germline CDR1 is SEHNR and CDR2 is FQNEAQ (reference sequence). The CDR3 runs to 15 residues.

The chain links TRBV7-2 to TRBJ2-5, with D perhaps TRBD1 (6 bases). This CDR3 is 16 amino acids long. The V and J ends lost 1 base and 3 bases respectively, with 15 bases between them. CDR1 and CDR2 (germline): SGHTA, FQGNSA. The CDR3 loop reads CASSLGPGDGEETQYF. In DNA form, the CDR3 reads TGTGCCAGCAGCTTAGGGCCAGGGGACGGGGAAGAGACCCAGTACTTC.

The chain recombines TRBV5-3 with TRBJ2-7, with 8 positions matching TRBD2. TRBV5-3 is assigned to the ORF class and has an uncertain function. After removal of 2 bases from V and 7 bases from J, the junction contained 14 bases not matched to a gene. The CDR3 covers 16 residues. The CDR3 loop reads CARSLGETGGPKEQYF. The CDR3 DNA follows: TGTGCCAGAAGCTTAGGTGAGACGGGAGGGCCAAAAGAGCAGTACTTC.

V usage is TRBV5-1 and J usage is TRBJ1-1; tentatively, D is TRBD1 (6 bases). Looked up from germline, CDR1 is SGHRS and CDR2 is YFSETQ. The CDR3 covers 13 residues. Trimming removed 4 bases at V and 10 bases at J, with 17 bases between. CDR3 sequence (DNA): TGCGCCAGCAGCCCGACAGGATTTAGGGGAGCTTTCTTT. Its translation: CASSPTGFRGAFF.

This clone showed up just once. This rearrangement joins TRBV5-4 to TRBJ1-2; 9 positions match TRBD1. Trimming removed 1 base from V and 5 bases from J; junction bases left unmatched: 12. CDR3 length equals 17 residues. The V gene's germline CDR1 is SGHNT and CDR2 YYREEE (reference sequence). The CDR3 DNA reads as TGTGCCAGCAGCTTGCCCCCTCCGCCGGGACAGGGATATGGCTACACCTTC. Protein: CASSLPPPPGQGYGYTF.

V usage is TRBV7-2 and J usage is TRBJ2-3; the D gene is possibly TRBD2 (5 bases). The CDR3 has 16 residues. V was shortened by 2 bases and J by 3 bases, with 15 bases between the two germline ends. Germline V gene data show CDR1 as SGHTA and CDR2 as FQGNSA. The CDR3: CASSLSSRGSTDTQYF. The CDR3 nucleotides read TGTGCCAGCAGCTTATCATCACGTGGGAGTACAGATACGCAGTATTTT. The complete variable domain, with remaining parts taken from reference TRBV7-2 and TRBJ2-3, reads GAGVSQSPSNKVTEKGKDVELRCDPISGHTALYWYRQSLGQGLEFLIYFQGNSAPDKSGLPSDRFSAERTGGSVSTLTIQRTQQEDSAVYLCASSLSSRGSTDTQYFGPGTRLTVL.

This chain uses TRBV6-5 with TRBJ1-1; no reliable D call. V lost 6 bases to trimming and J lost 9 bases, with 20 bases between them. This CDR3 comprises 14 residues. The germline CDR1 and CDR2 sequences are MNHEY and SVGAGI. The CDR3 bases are TGTGCCAGCAGAAATGAAGGGCTTCCGAGAAAAGCTTTCTTT. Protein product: CASRNEGLPRKAFF.

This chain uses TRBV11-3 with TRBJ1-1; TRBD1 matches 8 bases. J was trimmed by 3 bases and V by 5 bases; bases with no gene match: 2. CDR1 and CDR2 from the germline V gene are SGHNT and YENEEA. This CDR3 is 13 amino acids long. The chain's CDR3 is CASSIQGDTEAFF. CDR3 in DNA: TGTGCCAGCAGCATACAGGGGGACACTGAAGCTTTCTTT.

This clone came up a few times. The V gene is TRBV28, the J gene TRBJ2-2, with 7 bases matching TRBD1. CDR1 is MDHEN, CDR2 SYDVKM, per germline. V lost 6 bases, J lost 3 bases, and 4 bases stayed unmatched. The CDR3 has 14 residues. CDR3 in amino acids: CASSPTGDTGELFF. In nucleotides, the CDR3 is TGTGCCAGCAGCCCTACAGGGGACACCGGGGAGCTGTTTTTT.

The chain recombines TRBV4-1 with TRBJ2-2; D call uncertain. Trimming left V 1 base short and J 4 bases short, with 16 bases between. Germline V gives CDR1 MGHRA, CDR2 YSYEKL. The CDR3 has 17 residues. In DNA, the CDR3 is TGCGCCAGCAGCCAAGGACTCGGCCTCGGAACCACCGGGGAGCTGTTTTTT. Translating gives CASSQGLGLGTTGELFF.

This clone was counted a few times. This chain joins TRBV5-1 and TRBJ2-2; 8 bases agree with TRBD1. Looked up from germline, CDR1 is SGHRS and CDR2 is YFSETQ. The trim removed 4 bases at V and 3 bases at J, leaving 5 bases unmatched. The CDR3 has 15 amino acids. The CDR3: CASSQGQVYTGELFF. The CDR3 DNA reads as TGCGCCAGCAGCCAGGGACAGGTTTACACCGGGGAGCTGTTTTTT.